Below, 29 T cell receptor beta chains from the same sample are listed, as sequenced in a study of cytomegalovirus exposure and HLA in healthy donors. Amplification used 60 Vbeta primers and 13 Jbeta primers. Generated by immunoSEQ multiplex PCR, the TCRdb table keeps only in-frame clones and is missing some. This sample has roughly 90,000 clones, with roughly 72% found just once. Specimen: PBMCs. These receptors were taken from a man aged 25-40 years in good health and CMV-seropositive.

This clone was found a few times. The chain combines TRBV5-1 with TRBJ1-3; D possibly corresponds to TRBD1 (5 bases). Trimming removed 2 bases at V and 0 bases at J, with 6 bases between. The germline gives CDR1 SGHRS, CDR2 YFSETQ. The CDR3 runs to 14 residues. The CDR3 sequence is CASSFQGSGNTIYF. DNA of the CDR3: TGCGCCAGCAGCTTTCAGGGCTCTGGAAACACCATATATTTT.

The chain carries TRBV6-4 and TRBJ1-1, with unresolved D. Germline V gene lookup returns CDR1 MRHNA and CDR2 SNTAGT. This CDR3 is built from 14 residues. Trimming removed 3 bases from V and 0 bases from J, with 8 bases in between. The CDR3 nucleotides are TGTGCCAGCAGTGATACATCCATGAACACTGAAGCTTTCTTT. Its protein is CASSDTSMNTEAFF.

The rearrangement joins TRBV6-5 to TRBJ2-7; TRBD1 aligns across 7 bases. CDR1 is MNHEY, CDR2 SVGAGI, per germline. The V gene end was trimmed by 8 bases and the J gene end by 2 bases; junction bases not matched to a gene: 3. CDR3 length: 12 amino acids. CDR3 nucleotides: TGTGCCAGCGGAGGACAGGCCTACGAGCAGTACTTC. Residues: CASGGQAYEQYF.

The chain combines TRBV5-1 with TRBJ2-3; no definite D call. V lost 0 bases, J lost 6 bases, and 14 bases lay in between. The CDR3 spans 15 residues. Germline CDR1 and CDR2: SGHRS and YFSETQ. DNA for the CDR3: TGCGCCAGCAGCTTGGGGGCCCAGCTGGGCGATACGCAGTATTTT. This encodes CASSLGAQLGDTQYF.

DNA for the CDR3: TGTGCCAGTAGTATCGTAGGGAGAGAAGCTTTCTTT. Its protein product is CASSIVGREAFF. The gene calls are TRBV19 and TRBJ1-1; the D is unclear. The CDR3 has 12 residues. Looked up from germline, CDR1 is LNHDA and CDR2 is SQIVND (reference sequence). Trimming pared 3 bases from V and 8 bases from J, leaving 10 bases between.

V is TRBV4-1 and J is TRBJ1-1; 7 bases align to TRBD1. V shed 4 bases and J 5 bases; nucleotides not matched to a gene: 4. Germline V gene lookup returns CDR1 MGHRA and CDR2 YSYEKL. CDR3 length equals 13 residues. The CDR3 sequence: CASSRGGWTEAFF. The CDR3 nucleotides are TGCGCCAGCAGCCGAGGGGGCTGGACTGAAGCTTTCTTT.

CDR3 DNA: TGTGCCAGCAGTTCAAGACAGGGGGCAGATACGCAGTATTTT. It codes for CASSSRQGADTQYF. The chain employs TRBV28 and TRBJ2-3; 9 bases are a match to TRBD1. The CDR3 loop spans 14 amino acids. V dropped 4 bases and J dropped 4; count of bases not matched to a gene: 3. Germline-derived CDR1 and CDR2 are MDHEN and SYDVKM.

The chain couples TRBV6-1 to TRBJ2-2, with 12 bases aligning to TRBD2. Germline V gene sequence: CDR1 MNHNS, CDR2 SASEGT. The CDR3 totals 16 residues. After removal of 4 bases from V and 5 bases from J, the junction contained 5 bases not matched to a gene. CDR3 residues: CASSGLAGVRTGELFF. The CDR3 region has the DNA TGTGCCAGCAGTGGACTAGCGGGAGTTCGGACCGGGGAGCTGTTTTTT.

The J gene is TRBJ2-3, the V gene TRBV5-6; 12 bases align to TRBD2. Per germline, CDR1 SGHDT and CDR2 YYEEEE. This CDR3 has 16 amino acids. J was trimmed by 3 bases and V by 4 bases; bases with no gene match: 6. In DNA form, the CDR3 reads TGTGCCAGCAGCGAGATGACTAGCGGGAGTACAGATACGCAGTATTTT. Translating it yields CASSEMTSGSTDTQYF. The full variable domain, completed using reference TRBV5-6 and TRBJ2-3, is DAGVTQSPTHLIKTRGQQVTLRCSPKSGHDTVSWYQQALGQGPQFIFQYYEEEERQRGNFPDRFSGHQFPNYSSELNVNALLLGDSALYLCASSEMTSGSTDTQYFGPGTRLTVL.

This clone has more than one count but fewer than ten. The gene calls are TRBV28 and TRBJ2-1; TRBD2 agrees at 8 bases. CDR3 size: 17 residues. CDR1 MDHEN and CDR2 SYDVKM come from the germline V gene. The trim removed 2 bases at V and 7 bases at J, leaving 13 bases unmatched. The CDR3 bases are TGTGCCAGCAGTTTAGAGCCGGGACTAGTCATCGTAAATGAGCAGTTCTTC. Translation gives CASSLEPGLVIVNEQFF.

This clone was counted a few times. The V gene is TRBV7-2, the J gene TRBJ1-2, with 7 bases identical to TRBD1. CDR1 SGHTA and CDR2 FQGNSA come from the germline V gene. CDR3 length: 14 amino acids. Losses at the gene ends were 1 base for V and 3 bases for J; bases not matched to a gene: 2. The CDR3 loop reads CASSLDRGDYGYTF. CDR3 nucleotides: TGTGCCAGCAGCTTAGACAGGGGTGACTATGGCTACACCTTC.

The chain recombines TRBV2 with TRBJ1-1, with 7 bases fitting TRBD1. CDR1 and CDR2 (germline): SNHLY, FYNNEI. This CDR3 contains 14 residues. Unmatched junction bases numbered 6, after V lost 6 bases and J lost 2 bases. CDR3 DNA sequence: TGTGCCAGCAGGCGGGACAGTGCTAACACTGAAGCTTTCTTT. Translating it yields CASRRDSANTEAFF.

This clone was observed a handful of times. This rearrangement joins TRBV11-2 to TRBJ2-5; TRBD2 agrees at 9 bases. Germline trimming cut 5 bases from V and 4 bases from J; bases unmatched to any gene: 11. This CDR3 comprises 16 residues. The germline V gene has CDR1 SGHAT and CDR2 FQNNGV. The CDR3 DNA is TGTGCCAGCAGCCCTCTAGCGGGGTCTATAGGAGAGACCCAGTACTTC. Translated, it gives CASSPLAGSIGETQYF.

This clone was picked up one time. The gene calls are TRBV28 and TRBJ2-5; TRBD2 aligns across 7 bases. V lost 7 bases to trimming and J lost 5 bases; unmatched junction nucleotides: 13. Germline CDR1 is MDHEN and CDR2 is SYDVKM. The CDR3 is made up of 15 amino acids. CDR3 coding DNA: TGTGCCAGCAACCCCCCAGGCGGGGGTTGGGAGACCCAGTACTTC. As protein: CASNPPGGGWETQYF.

This clone is a singleton in its sample. The DNA for the CDR3 is TGCGCCAGCAGCCAAGATCTCGGCCAGGGGGCCGACGGGGAGCTGTTTTTT. This translates into CASSQDLGQGADGELFF. The rearrangement joins TRBV4-3 to TRBJ2-2; 8 bases match TRBD1. This CDR3 region has 17 residues. CDR1 and CDR2 (germline): LGHNA, YSLEER. V was clipped by 0 bases and J by 7 bases; unmatched bases: 10.

The chain links TRBV5-1 to TRBJ1-2, with D hard to call. V lost 3 bases, J lost 3 bases, and 12 bases lay in between. Germline V gene lookup returns CDR1 SGHRS and CDR2 YFSETQ. The CDR3 is 14 amino acids. CDR3 in DNA: TGCGCCAGCAGCTATGCTGGCTTCGACTATGGCTACACCTTC. Its protein is CASSYAGFDYGYTF. The full variable domain, with the rest looked up from reference TRBV5-1 and TRBJ1-2, is KAGVTQTPRYLIKTRGQQVTLSCSPISGHRSVSWYQQTPGQGLQFLFEYFSETQRNKGNFPGRFSGRQFSNSRSEMNVSTLELGDSALYLCASSYAGFDYGYTFGSGTRLTVV.

This chain joins TRBV25-1 and TRBJ1-5; 9 positions agree with TRBD1. The CDR3 loop spans 13 amino acids. V lost 8 bases and J lost 3; bases outside the gene matches: 2. Germline V gene sequence: CDR1 MGHDK, CDR2 SYGVNS. CDR3 in amino acids: CASGDRDNQPQHF. For the CDR3, the DNA is TGTGCCAGCGGGGACAGGGACAATCAGCCCCAGCATTTT.

The genes are TRBV28 and TRBJ2-7, with 14 bases that match TRBD2. The CDR3 is 17 residues long. The V segment lost 5 bases and the J segment 2 bases; nucleotides outside the gene matches: 8. Germline CDR1 and CDR2: MDHEN and SYDVKM. The CDR3 bases are TGTGCCAGCAGTCTGGGGACTAGCGGGAGATTGACCTACGAGCAGTACTTC. This gives the protein CASSLGTSGRLTYEQYF. The full variable domain, completed using reference TRBV28 and TRBJ2-7, is DVKVTQSSRYLVKRTGEKVFLECVQDMDHENMFWYRQDPGLGLRLIYFSYDVKMKEKGDIPEGYSVSREKKERFSLILESASTNQTSMYLCASSLGTSGRLTYEQYFGPGTRLTVT.

The chain's CDR3 is CASSPWGQFQETQYF. CDR3 in DNA: TGCGCCAGCAGCCCATGGGGACAGTTCCAAGAGACCCAGTACTTC. V is TRBV5-1 and J is TRBJ2-5, with 7 nucleotides matching TRBD1. After removal of 4 bases from V and 1 base from J, the junction contained 7 bases not matched to a gene. The CDR3 is 15 residues long. CDR1 and CDR2 from the germline V gene are SGHRS and YFSETQ.

J is TRBJ2-5 and V is TRBV7-2, with TRBD1 matching 7 bases. The CDR3 extends over 16 amino acids. V dropped 1 base and J dropped 4; count of bases not matched to a gene: 9. Germline V gene data show CDR1 as SGHTA and CDR2 as FQGNSA. The CDR3 region is CASSLVIGGRGETQYF. In DNA form, the CDR3 reads TGTGCCAGCAGCTTAGTTATAGGGGGCCGGGGAGAGACCCAGTACTTC.

The V call is TRBV6-1, the J call TRBJ1-1, with 8 nucleotides matching TRBD1. Trimming took 5 bases from V and 4 from J; bases not matched to a gene: 6. This CDR3 is built from 14 residues. The germline gives CDR1 MNHNS, CDR2 SASEGT. In nucleotides, the CDR3 is TGTGCCAGCAGTCTCCACAGGGGGTCCACTGAAGCTTTCTTT. Residues: CASSLHRGSTEAFF.

The rearrangement uses TRBV6-1 and TRBJ2-7; no clear D gene. Between the trimmed V and J ends, which lost 2 bases and 1 base, there was a span of 9 bases. Germline V CDR1 and CDR2: MNHNS, SASEGT. The CDR3 totals 14 residues. CDR3 residues: CASSEWAGSYEQYF. As DNA, the CDR3 is TGTGCCAGCAGTGAATGGGCAGGTTCCTACGAGCAGTACTTC.

The chain couples TRBV9 to TRBJ1-2; D might be TRBD1 (5 bases). CDR1 is SGDLS and CDR2 is YYNGEE in the germline V gene. The V gene lost 0 bases and the J gene lost 4 bases, with 10 bases spanning the gap. This CDR3 region has 14 residues. CDR3 loop: CASSVAGGAYGYTF. For the CDR3, the DNA is TGTGCCAGCAGCGTAGCGGGAGGGGCCTATGGCTACACCTTC.

This clone was counted between two and nine times. This rearrangement joins TRBV7-6 to TRBJ1-1; D is unresolved. This CDR3 is built from 14 residues. The V gene lost 6 bases and the J gene lost 3 bases, with 14 bases spanning the gap. Germline CDR1 and CDR2: SGHVS and FNYEAQ. The CDR3 is CASSLVSSYTEAFF. CDR3 DNA sequence: TGTGCCAGCAGTCTAGTATCCAGCTACACTGAAGCTTTCTTT.

V and J are TRBV5-8 and TRBJ2-6; 10 bases are a match to TRBD1. The CDR3 extends over 18 amino acids. V trimming: 2 bases; J trimming: 0 bases; junction bases outside the gene matches: 5. Germline values: CDR1 SGHTS, CDR2 YDEGEE. The CDR3 region is CASSFPRQGASGANVLTF. CDR3 DNA sequence: TGTGCCAGCAGCTTTCCCCGACAGGGGGCCTCTGGGGCCAACGTCCTGACTTTC.

This sequence joins TRBV7-2 and TRBJ1-1; no definite D call. CDR1 SGHTA and CDR2 FQGNSA come from the germline V gene. This CDR3 spans 13 amino acids. V was cut by 4 bases and J by 0 bases, with 6 bases left in between. The CDR3 coding sequence is TGTGCCAGCAGCTCTCACATGAACACTGAAGCTTTCTTT. Protein: CASSSHMNTEAFF. Full variable domain (missing parts from reference TRBV7-2 and TRBJ1-1): GAGVSQSPSNKVTEKGKDVELRCDPISGHTALYWYRQSLGQGLEFLIYFQGNSAPDKSGLPSDRFSAERTGGSVSTLTIQRTQQEDSAVYLCASSSHMNTEAFFGQGTRLTVV.

This clone was counted a few times. V usage is TRBV9 and J usage is TRBJ1-1; D uncertain. V shed 2 bases and J shed 1 base, with 6 bases lying between them. The germline gives CDR1 SGDLS, CDR2 YYNGEE. This CDR3 region has 13 residues. The CDR3 reads CASSVSKNTEAFF. Here the CDR3 DNA reads TGTGCCAGCAGCGTTAGTAAGAACACTGAAGCTTTCTTT.

The V and J genes are TRBV5-1 and TRBJ1-6; 9 nucleotides align to TRBD1. The J segment lost 8 bases and the V segment lost 7 bases, leaving 10 bases of the junction unmatched. Looked up from germline, CDR1 is SGHRS and CDR2 is YFSETQ. The CDR3 consists of 15 residues. DNA for the CDR3: TGCGCCAGCCACCCTTCCGGGACAGGGTATTCACCCCTCCACTTT. Amino acids: CASHPSGTGYSPLHF.

The chain has TRBV4-3 and TRBJ1-5; perhaps TRBD1 as D (5 bases). Between the trimmed V and J ends, which lost 0 bases and 2 bases, there was a span of 11 bases. Germline lookup yields CDR1 LGHNA and CDR2 YSLEER. The CDR3 sequence is 16 residues long. CDR3 in DNA: TGCGCCAGCAGCCAAGATTTTAGCAGGGGCAATCAGCCCCAGCATTTT. It translates to CASSQDFSRGNQPQHF.